These 2 T cell receptor beta chains came from one sample sequenced in a study of T cell responses to AZD1222 COVID-19 vaccine. Some clones are missing from TCRdb's copy, which holds only in-frame ones; the method was immunoSEQ multiplex PCR. The table records about 28,000 clones, around 80% of them present only once. The material was peripheral blood, obtained on day 0 of AZD1222 vaccination. Source of these receptors: an adult in good health.

V and J are TRBV18 and TRBJ1-2, with a tentative D call TRBD1 (6 bases). Trimming took off 3 bases at V and 7 bases at J, with 15 bases between the two ends. Per the germline V gene, CDR1 is KGHSH and CDR2 is LQKENI. The CDR3 has 14 residues. CDR3 DNA sequence: TGTGCCAGCTCACCGCGGACAGTTCTTCGTGGCTACACCTTC. Translated: CASSPRTVLRGYTF.

The chain employs TRBV3-1 (or the pseudogene TRBV3-2) and TRBJ1-1, with 7 nucleotides matching TRBD1. The V and J ends lost 6 bases and 1 base, in that order; junction bases with no gene match: 5. This CDR3 spans 14 amino acids. CDR1 is LGHDT, CDR2 YNNKEL, per germline (reference sequence). The CDR3 DNA follows: TGTGCCAGCAGGCGAGGGGGCGCGAACACTGAAGCTTTCTTT. Protein: CASRRGGANTEAFF.